Detailed here is one TCR gamma chain. This clone was seen more than once but under ten times. This receptor's antigen is unknown. A read error likely explains why the TCRdb protein, taken from a much larger clone, differs from this DNA's translation at residue 10; the protein shown is translated from the DNA. The CDR3 covers 13 residues, taking in both the cysteine and the phenylalanine. The kept DNA is CDR3 alone, 39 bases in frame from the first base. Sequences EGSNGY (CDR1) and YDSYNSKV (CDR2) are obtained from the germline V gene. Libraries were constructed by PCR. Sequencing used an Illumina MiSeq. TCRdb reprocessed the public reads with the caller CATT; rows with the same DNA were merged afterwards. This sample holds about 980 gamma-chain clones; under 5% were observed only once. The ten largest clones take up less than 70% of the sample. The source of the sample is a study of human gamma delta and Vdelta1 T cells (dated by TCRdb to 2017 to 2018). Background for the entire study: The study investigated Delta One T cells, Vd1+ gamma-delta T cells, as cytotoxic effectors against acute myeloid leukemia.

This receptor was identified in a human donor in good health. The chain is made from TRGV2 and TRGJ1 or TRGJ2. Sequencing input: naive CD27+ Vdelta1 gamma-delta T cells from blood. The nucleotide sequence is given as TGTGCCACCTGGGACGGGCAGAATTATGAGAAACTCTTT. Its protein reads: CATWDGQNYEKLF.